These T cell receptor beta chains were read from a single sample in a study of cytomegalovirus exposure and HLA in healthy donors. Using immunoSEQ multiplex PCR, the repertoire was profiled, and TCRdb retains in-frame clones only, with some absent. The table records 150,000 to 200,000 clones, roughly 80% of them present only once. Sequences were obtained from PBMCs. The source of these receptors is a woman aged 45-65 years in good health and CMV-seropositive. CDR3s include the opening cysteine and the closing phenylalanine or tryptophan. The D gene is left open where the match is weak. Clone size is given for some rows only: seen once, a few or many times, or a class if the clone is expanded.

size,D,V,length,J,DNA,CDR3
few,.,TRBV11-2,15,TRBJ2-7,TGTGCCAGCAGCAAAGAGGGGGTGGGGACCTACGAGCAGTACTTC,CASSKEGVGTYEQYF
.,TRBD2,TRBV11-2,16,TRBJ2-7,TGTGCCAGCAGCCGGGTAGCGGGGGGTACCTCCTACGAGCAGTACTTC,CASSRVAGGTSYEQYF
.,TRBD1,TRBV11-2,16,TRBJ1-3,TGTGCCAGCAGCTCCCGACAGGGGGTTTATGGAAACACCATATATTTT,CASSSRQGVYGNTIYF
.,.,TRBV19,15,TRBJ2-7,TGTGCCAGTAGCCCGGGACTCTCGATCAGAGACGAGCAGTACTTC,CASSPGLSIRDEQYF
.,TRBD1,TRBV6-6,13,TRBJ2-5,TGTGCCAGCAGTCCGGGACAGAAAGAGACCCAGTACTTC,CASSPGQKETQYF
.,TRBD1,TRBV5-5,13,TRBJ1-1,TGTGCCAGCAGCCACTGGACAGGGACTGAAGCTTTCTTT,CASSHWTGTEAFF
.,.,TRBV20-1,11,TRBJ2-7,TGCAGTGCCGACACAGAGTACGAGCAGTACTTC,CSADTEYEQYF
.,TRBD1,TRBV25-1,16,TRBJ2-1,TGTGCCAGCAGTGAATTGGGGGACAGGGTGGGTAATGAGCAGTTCTTC,CASSELGDRVGNEQFF
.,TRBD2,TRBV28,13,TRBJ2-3,TGTGCCAGCAGTTTAACTAGCGGGGGGCCGAAGTATTTT,CASSLTSGGPKYF
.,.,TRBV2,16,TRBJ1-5,TGTGCCAGCAGTCCATTTGGGGGAGGAAACAATCAGCCCCAGCATTTT,CASSPFGGGNNQPQHF
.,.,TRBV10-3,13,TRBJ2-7,TGTGCCATCGGGGCTCCTGGAGCCTACGAGCAGTACTTC,CAIGAPGAYEQYF
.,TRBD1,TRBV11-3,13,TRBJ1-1,TGTGCCAGGGGGGACAGGGGGTTCACTGAAGCTTTCTTT,CARGDRGFTEAFF
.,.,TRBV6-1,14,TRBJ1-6,TGTGCCAGCGCCACAGTATTGTATAATTCACCCCTCCACTTT,CASATVLYNSPLHF
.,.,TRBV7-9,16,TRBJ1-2,TGTTCCAGCAGCCCAGATTTCGGCGGAGCTAACTATGGCTACACCTTC,CSSSPDFGGANYGYTF
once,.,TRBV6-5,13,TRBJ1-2,TGTGCCAGCAGCTCGGCGGGCACCTATGGCTACACCTTC,CASSSAGTYGYTF
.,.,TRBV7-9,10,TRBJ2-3,TGTGCCAGCAGGCGGGATACGCAGTATTTT,CASRRDTQYF
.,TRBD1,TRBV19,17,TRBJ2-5,TGTGCCAGTAGTGGTTACCGGGACAGGGGATACCAAGAGACCCAGTACTTC,CASSGYRDRGYQETQYF
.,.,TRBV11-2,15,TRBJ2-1,TGTGCCAGCAGATCAGGGAAAGGGCCCTACAATGAGCAGTTCTTC,CASRSGKGPYNEQFF
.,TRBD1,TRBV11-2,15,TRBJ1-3,TGTGCCAGCAGCTTAGGTCCGACAGGGACGGACACCATATATTTT,CASSLGPTGTDTIYF
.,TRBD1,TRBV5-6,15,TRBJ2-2,TGTGCCAGCAGCCGGCAGGGGGTTAACACCGGGGAGCTGTCTTTT,CASSRQGVNTGELSF
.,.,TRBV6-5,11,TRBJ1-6,TGTGCCAGCAGTGGGGGACTTCCCCTCCACTTT,CASSGGLPLHF
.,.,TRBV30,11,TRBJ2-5,TGTGCCTGGAGGGAGACAGCCTCCCAGTACTTC,CAWRETASQYF
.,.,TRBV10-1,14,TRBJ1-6,TGCGCCAGCAGGTCTCACAGGGAAGATTCACCCCTCCACTTT,CASRSHREDSPLHF
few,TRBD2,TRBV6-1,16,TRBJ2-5,TGTGCCAGCAGTGAAGCGCCGGGGGGGCTGCAAGAGACCCAGTACTTC,CASSEAPGGLQETQYF
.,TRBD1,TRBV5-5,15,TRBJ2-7,TGTGCCAGCAGCTTGGGGACAGGCTCAACTAGGGAGCAGTACTTC,CASSLGTGSTREQYF
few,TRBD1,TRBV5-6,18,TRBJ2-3,TGTGCCAGCAGCTTGGTACAGGGGGCCATCTCTTTCGGAGATACGCAGTATTTT,CASSLVQGAISFGDTQYF
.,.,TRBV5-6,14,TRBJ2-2,TGTGCCAGCAGCTTGGACAGCAACACCGGGGAGCTGTTTTTT,CASSLDSNTGELFF
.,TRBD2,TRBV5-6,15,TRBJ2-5,TGTGCCAGCCGCGCGGGGGGGAACCCCCAAGAGACCCAGTACTTC,CASRAGGNPQETQYF
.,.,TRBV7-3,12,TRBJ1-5,TGTGCCAGCAGCTTACCCAGATGGTCCCAGCATTTT,CASSLPRWSQHF
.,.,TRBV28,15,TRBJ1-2,TGTGCCAGTACCACCCTGAAATATCAGGGGAGTGGCTACACCTTC,CASTTLKYQGSGYTF
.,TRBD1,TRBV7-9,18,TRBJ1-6,TGTGCCAGCAGCTTATCCTACCTGGGACAGGAGATTAATTCACCCCTCCACTTT,CASSLSYLGQEINSPLHF
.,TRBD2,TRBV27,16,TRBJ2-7,TGTGCCACCGGGCGGCTAGCGGGGCCCTTGGTAAACGAGCAGTACTTC,CATGRLAGPLVNEQYF
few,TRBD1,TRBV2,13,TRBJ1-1,TGTGCCAGCAGGGGGACAGGGGGAACTGAAGCTTTCTTT,CASRGTGGTEAFF
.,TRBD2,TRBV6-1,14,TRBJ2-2,TGTGCCACCACGGGGGGGAAAGAGACCGGGGAGCTGTTTTTT,CATTGGKETGELFF
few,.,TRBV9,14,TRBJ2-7,TGTGCCAGCAGCCCTACGCAGGATTTCTACGAGCAGTACTTC,CASSPTQDFYEQYF
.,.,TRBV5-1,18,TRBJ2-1,TGCGCCAGCAGCTTGGCCGGAACGGCCGTTCGCGGTGACAATGAGCAGTTCTTC,CASSLAGTAVRGDNEQFF
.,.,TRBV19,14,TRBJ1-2,TGTGCCAGTAGTTCTCAAGGGGCAGCCTATGGCTACACCTTC,CASSSQGAAYGYTF
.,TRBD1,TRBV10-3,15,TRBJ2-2,TGTGCCACCTGGGGACAGGCCTCGAACACCGGGGAGCTGTTTTTT,CATWGQASNTGELFF
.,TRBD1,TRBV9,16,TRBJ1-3,TGTGCCAGCAGCCCCGGACAGGGCCGTACTGGAAACACCATATATTTT,CASSPGQGRTGNTIYF
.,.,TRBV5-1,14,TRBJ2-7,TGCGCCAGCAGCTTGACAGGGAGAGTAGGCGAGCAGTACTTC,CASSLTGRVGEQYF
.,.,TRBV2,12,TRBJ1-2,TGTGCCAGCAGTGGGGTAGCCTATGGCTACACCTTC,CASSGVAYGYTF
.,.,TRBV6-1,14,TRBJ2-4,TGTGCCAGCGCCGGAGATCTAGCCAAAAACATTCAGTACTTC,CASAGDLAKNIQYF
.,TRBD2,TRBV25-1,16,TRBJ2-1,TGTGCCAGCAGTGAACCAGTCGGGGGGGGAGGCAATGAGCAGTTCTTC,CASSEPVGGGGNEQFF
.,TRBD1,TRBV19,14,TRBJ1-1,TGTGCCAGTAGTACAGGACAGGGGGCGACTGAAGCTTTCTTT,CASSTGQGATEAFF
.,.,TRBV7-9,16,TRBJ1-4,TGTGCCAGCAGCTTAGGAACACAGAGGGCAAATGAAAAACTGTTTTTT,CASSLGTQRANEKLFF
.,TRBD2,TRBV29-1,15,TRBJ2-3,TGCAGCGTGAGGACTAGCGGGGGACCGGGAGATACGCAGTATTTT,CSVRTSGGPGDTQYF
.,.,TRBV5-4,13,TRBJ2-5,TGTGCCAGCAGCTTAGGACTGTTGGAGACCCAGTACTTC,CASSLGLLETQYF
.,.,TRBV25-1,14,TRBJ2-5,TGTGCCAGCAGTGAAGGTGGGCAGAAAGAGACCCAGTACTTC,CASSEGGQKETQYF
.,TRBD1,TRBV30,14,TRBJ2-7,TGTGCCGGCTCACCCGGGACAGCCAACTACGAGCAGTACTTC,CAGSPGTANYEQYF
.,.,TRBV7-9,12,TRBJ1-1,TGTGCCAGCAGCTTAATCACAGGGGAAGCTTTCTTT,CASSLITGEAFF
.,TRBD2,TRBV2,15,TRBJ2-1,TGTGCCAGCAGCCCCCAGAGCCGGGGGGGAAATGAGCAGTTCTTC,CASSPQSRGGNEQFF
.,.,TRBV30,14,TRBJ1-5,TGTGCCTGGAGTACTGGGGCAGGCAATCAGCCCCAGCATTTT,CAWSTGAGNQPQHF
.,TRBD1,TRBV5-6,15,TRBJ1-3,TGTGCCAGCAGCTTTTTGACAGGGATGGTAAACACCATATATTTT,CASSFLTGMVNTIYF